This T cell receptor (beta chain) was sequenced during a study of blood T cell repertoires in COVID-19. Germline loops: CDR1 MNHEY, CDR2 SMNVEV (reference sequence). V shed 0 bases and J 6 bases; nucleotides not matched to a gene: 6. The CDR3 has 15 amino acids. This study enrolled people aged 18 to 89 from about two dozen US geographic areas. Using immunoSEQ multiplex PCR, the repertoire was profiled, and TCRdb retains in-frame clones only, with some absent. The sample comprises about 440,000 clones, about 92% of which are singletons, and about 0.6% rests with the top ten. Sequenced material: PBMCs or T cells enriched from blood (not recorded which). The chain links TRBV27 to TRBJ2-7, with TRBD1 matching over 9 bases. The TCR originated in a man between 18 and 35 years old who had recovered from COVID-19. Written as DNA, the CDR3 is TGTGCCAGCAGTTTATCCGGCTGGACAGGGGCCGAGCAGTACTTC. Its translation is CASSLSGWTGAEQYF.